A single TCR beta chain is shown here with its context. V lost 8 bases to trimming and J lost 0 bases; unmatched junction nucleotides: 12. This CDR3 spans 16 amino acids. CDR1 SEHNR and CDR2 FQNEAQ come from the germline V gene (reference sequence). The data are from a study of blood T cell repertoires in COVID-19. Here immunoSEQ multiplex PCR was the method, and the copy in TCRdb shows in-frame clones only, minus some. The table lists roughly 230,000 clones, roughly 86% of them singletons. The sequence came from a man aged 50 to 60 with acute or convalescent COVID-19. The chain is built from TRBV7-9 and TRBJ2-7, with TRBD2 matching over 8 bases. The specimen was peripheral blood. CDR3 amino acids: CASGRASGGLSYEQYF. CDR3 sequence (DNA): TGTGCCAGCGGACGGGCATCGGGGGGGCTCTCCTACGAGCAGTACTTC. Together with reference TRBV7-9 and TRBJ2-7, the CDR3 gives the full variable domain: DTGVSQNPRHKITKRGQNVTFRCDPISEHNRLYWYRQTLGQGPEFLTYFQNEAQLEKSRLLSDRFSAERPKGSFSTLEIQRTEQGDSAMYLCASGRASGGLSYEQYFGPGTRLTVT.